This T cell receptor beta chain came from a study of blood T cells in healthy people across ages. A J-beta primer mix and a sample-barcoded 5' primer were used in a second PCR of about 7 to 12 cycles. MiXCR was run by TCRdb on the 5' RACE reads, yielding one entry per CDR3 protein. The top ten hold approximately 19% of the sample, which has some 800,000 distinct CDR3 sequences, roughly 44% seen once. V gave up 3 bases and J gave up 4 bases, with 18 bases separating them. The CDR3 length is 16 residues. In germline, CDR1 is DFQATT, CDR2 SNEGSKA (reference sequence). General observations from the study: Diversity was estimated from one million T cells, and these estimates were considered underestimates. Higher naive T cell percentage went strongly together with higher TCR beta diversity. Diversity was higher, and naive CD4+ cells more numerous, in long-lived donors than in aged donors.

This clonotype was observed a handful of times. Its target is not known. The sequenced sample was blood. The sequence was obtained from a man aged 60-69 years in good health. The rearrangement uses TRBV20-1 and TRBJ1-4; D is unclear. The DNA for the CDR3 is TGCAGTGCTAGCCCACCAAGTGGGGAAAATAATGAAAAACTGTTTTTT. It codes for CSASPPSGENNEKLFF.